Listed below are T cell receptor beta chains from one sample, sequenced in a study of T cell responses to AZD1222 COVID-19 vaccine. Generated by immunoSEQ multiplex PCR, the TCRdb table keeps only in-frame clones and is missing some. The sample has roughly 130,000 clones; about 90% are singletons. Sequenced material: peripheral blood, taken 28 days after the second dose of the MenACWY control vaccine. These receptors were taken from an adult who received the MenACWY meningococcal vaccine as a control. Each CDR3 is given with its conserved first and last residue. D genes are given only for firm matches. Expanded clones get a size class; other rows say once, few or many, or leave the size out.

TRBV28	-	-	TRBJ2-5	TGTGCCAGCCTACGGGACGGCGCATCCCAAGAGACCCAGTACTTC	CASLRDGASQETQYF
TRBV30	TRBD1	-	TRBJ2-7	TGTGCCTGGACGGGACAGGGGATCTACGAGCAGTACTTC	CAWTGQGIYEQYF
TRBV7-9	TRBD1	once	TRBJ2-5	TGTGCCAGCAGCACGGACAGGGGATGGAGGGAGACCCAGTACTTC	CASSTDRGWRETQYF
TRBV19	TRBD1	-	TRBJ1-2	TGTGCCAGTAGAAGACCGGGGACAGGGGGCAGCTATGGCTACACCTTC	CASRRPGTGGSYGYTF
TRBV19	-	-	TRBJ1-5	TGTGCCAGTAGACCTACCGGGATTAGCAATCAGCCCCAGCATTTT	CASRPTGISNQPQHF
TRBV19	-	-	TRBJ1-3	TGTGCCAGTACGAGACGGAGTGAAGGAAACACCATATATTTT	CASTRRSEGNTIYF
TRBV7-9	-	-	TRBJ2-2	TGTGCCGGAAGGCGGGGCCAAAACACCGGGGAGCTGTTTTTT	CAGRRGQNTGELFF
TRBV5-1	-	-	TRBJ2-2	TGCGCCAGCAGCCAAGGACAGAACACCGGGGAGCTGTTTTTT	CASSQGQNTGELFF
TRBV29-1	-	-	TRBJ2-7	TGCAGCGTTGACGGGGTAGGACCTGTACCCTACGAGCAGTACTTC	CSVDGVGPVPYEQYF
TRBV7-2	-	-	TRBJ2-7	TGTGCCAGCAGCTTAGGCAGTCTACTGTCCTACGAGCAGTACTTC	CASSLGSLLSYEQYF
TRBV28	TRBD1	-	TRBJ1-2	TGTGCCAGCAGTTTACAGGGGGCGGGGTATGGCTACACCTTC	CASSLQGAGYGYTF
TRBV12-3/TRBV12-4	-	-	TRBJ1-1	TGTGCCACCCGGGGGCGGCAGAACACTGAAGCTTTCTTT	CATRGRQNTEAFF
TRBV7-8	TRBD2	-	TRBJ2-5	TGTGCCAGCAGCTTAGCCGTAGCGGGGGGCCCCCAAGAGACCCAGTACTTC	CASSLAVAGGPQETQYF
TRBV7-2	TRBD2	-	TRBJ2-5	TGTGCCAGCAGCTTAGAAAATAGCGGGGGGCCGCCATACTTC	CASSLENSGGPPYF
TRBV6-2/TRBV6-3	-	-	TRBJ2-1	TGTGCCAGCAGTGACATAGCCTCAGTCTCCTACCATGAGCAGTTCTTC	CASSDIASVSYHEQFF
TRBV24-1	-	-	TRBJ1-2	TGTGCCACCAGTGATTTTACAGACTATGGCTACACCTTC	CATSDFTDYGYTF
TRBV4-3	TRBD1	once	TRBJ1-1	TGCGCCAGCAGCCAAGACCACAGGGGGCGTGCCAGTGAAGCTTTCTTT	CASSQDHRGRASEAFF
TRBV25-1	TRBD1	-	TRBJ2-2	TGTGCCAGCCGTCCGACAGGGGGCACCGGGGAGCTGTTTTTT	CASRPTGGTGELFF
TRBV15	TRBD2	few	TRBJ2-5	TGTGCCACCAGCAGACAATTGAGGACTAGCTTAAGACAAGAGACCCAGTACTTC	CATSRQLRTSLRQETQYF
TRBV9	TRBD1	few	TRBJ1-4	TGTGCCAGCAGCCGAGATGGGGGACAGCTTAATGAAAAACTGTTTTTT	CASSRDGGQLNEKLFF
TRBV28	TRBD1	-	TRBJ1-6	TGTGCCAGCAAGACAGGGGCGGTTTCACCCCTCCACTTT	CASKTGAVSPLHF
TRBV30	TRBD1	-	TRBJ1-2	TGTGCCTGGACGCAGGGGGCTAACTATGGCTACACCTTC	CAWTQGANYGYTF
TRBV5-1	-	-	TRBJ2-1	TGCGCCAGCAGCCTAGAATCCGGACCGGAAAATGAGCAGTTCTTC	CASSLESGPENEQFF
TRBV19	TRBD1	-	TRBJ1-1	TGTGCCAGTAGAACAGGGGACGCCTCTGAAGCTTTCTTT	CASRTGDASEAFF
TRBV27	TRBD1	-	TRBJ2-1	TGTGCCAGCAGTTGGGGGACAGGGTCCTACAATGAGCAGTTCTTC	CASSWGTGSYNEQFF
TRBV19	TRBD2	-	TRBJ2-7	TGTGCCAGTAGGATTAGCGGGAGTGGTTACGAGCAGTACTTC	CASRISGSGYEQYF
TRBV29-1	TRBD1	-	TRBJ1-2	TGCAGCGTCGATAGGGACAGCAGGAACGGCTACACCTTC	CSVDRDSRNGYTF
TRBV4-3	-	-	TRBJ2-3	TGCGCCAGCAGCCAGGGGCAGGGAATAGATACGCAGTATTTT	CASSQGQGIDTQYF
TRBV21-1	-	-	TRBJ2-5	TGTGCCCCCGAAACGGCTCCAGAGACCCAGTACTTC	CAPETAPETQYF
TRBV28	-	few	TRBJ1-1	TGTGCCAGCAGTTTATACCTTGGCGGGGGGACTGAAGCTTTCTTT	CASSLYLGGGTEAFF
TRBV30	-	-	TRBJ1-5	TGTGCCTGGAGTGTAACCAGGACTGATGGTAGCAATCAGCCCCAGCATTTT	CAWSVTRTDGSNQPQHF
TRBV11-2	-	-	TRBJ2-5	TGTGCCAGCAGCTTACTGCAGGGCGGCCAAGAGACCCAGTACTTC	CASSLLQGGQETQYF
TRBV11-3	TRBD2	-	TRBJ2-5	TGTGCCAGCAGCTTAGAGGGACTAGCGGGCCCACAAGAGACCCAGTACTTC	CASSLEGLAGPQETQYF
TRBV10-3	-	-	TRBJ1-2	TGTGCCATCAGTGAGAATTTTGGGAGCCCCTATGGCTACACCTTC	CAISENFGSPYGYTF
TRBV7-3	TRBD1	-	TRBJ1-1	TGTGCCAGCAGCTTAATCGGGGACAGGGGAGGGAACACTGAAGCTTTCTTT	CASSLIGDRGGNTEAFF